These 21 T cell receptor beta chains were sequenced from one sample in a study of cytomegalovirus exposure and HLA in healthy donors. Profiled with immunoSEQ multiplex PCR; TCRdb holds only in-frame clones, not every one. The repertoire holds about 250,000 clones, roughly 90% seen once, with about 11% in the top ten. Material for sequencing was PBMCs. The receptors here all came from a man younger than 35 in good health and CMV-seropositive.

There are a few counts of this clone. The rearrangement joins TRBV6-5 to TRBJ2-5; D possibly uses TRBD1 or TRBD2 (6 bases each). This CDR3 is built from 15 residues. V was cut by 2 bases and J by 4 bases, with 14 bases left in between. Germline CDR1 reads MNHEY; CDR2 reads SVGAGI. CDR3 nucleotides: TGTGCCAGCAGTTACGGCCCGGGGGCACGAGAGACCCAGTACTTC. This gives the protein CASSYGPGARETQYF.

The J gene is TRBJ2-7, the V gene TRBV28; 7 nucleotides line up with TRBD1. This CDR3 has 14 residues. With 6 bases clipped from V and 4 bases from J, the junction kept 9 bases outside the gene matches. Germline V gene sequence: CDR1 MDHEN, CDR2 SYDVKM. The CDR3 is CASRRRDSLYEQYF. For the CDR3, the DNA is TGTGCCAGCAGGCGCCGGGACAGCCTTTACGAGCAGTACTTC.

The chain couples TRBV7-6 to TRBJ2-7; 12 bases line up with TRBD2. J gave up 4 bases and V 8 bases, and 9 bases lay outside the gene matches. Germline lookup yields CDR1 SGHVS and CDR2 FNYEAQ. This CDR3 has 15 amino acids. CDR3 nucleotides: TGTGCCAGCCCCGGACTAGCGGGGTATACTTACGAGCAGTACTTC. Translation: CASPGLAGYTYEQYF.

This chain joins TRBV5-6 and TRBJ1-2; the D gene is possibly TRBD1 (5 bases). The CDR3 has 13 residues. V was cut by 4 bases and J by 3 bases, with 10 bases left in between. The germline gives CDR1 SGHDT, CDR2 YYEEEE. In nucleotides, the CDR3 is TGTGCCAGCAGCCTTGGGACGGACTATGGCTACACCTTC. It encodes CASSLGTDYGYTF. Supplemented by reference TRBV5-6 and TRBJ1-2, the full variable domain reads DAGVTQSPTHLIKTRGQQVTLRCSPKSGHDTVSWYQQALGQGPQFIFQYYEEEERQRGNFPDRFSGHQFPNYSSELNVNALLLGDSALYLCASSLGTDYGYTFGSGTRLTVV.

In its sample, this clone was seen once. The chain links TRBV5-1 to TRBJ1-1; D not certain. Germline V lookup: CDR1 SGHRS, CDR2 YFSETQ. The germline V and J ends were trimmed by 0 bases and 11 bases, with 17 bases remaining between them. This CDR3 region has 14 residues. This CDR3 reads CASSLEGSGTSAFF. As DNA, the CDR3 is TGCGCCAGCAGCTTGGAGGGCAGCGGTACGAGTGCTTTCTTT.

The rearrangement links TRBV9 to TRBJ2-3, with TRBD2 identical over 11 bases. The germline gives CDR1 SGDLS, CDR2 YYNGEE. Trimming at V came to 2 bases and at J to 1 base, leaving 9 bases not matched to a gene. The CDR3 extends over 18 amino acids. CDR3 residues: CASSVTSGSSFGTDTQYF. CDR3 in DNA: TGTGCCAGCAGCGTCACTAGCGGGAGCTCCTTCGGCACAGATACGCAGTATTTT.

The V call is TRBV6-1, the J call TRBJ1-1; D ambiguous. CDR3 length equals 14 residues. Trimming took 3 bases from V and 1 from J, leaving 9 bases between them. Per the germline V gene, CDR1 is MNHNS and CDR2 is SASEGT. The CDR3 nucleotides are TGTGCCAGCAGTGAGGGCAACCCGAACACTGAAGCTTTCTTT. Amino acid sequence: CASSEGNPNTEAFF.

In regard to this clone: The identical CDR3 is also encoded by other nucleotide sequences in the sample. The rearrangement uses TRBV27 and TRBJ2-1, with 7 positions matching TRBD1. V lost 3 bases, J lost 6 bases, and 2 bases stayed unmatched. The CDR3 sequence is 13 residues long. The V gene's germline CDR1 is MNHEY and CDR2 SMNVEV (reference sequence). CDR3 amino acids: CASSLAGGNEQFF. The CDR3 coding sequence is TGTGCCAGCAGTTTGGCAGGGGGCAATGAGCAGTTCTTC.

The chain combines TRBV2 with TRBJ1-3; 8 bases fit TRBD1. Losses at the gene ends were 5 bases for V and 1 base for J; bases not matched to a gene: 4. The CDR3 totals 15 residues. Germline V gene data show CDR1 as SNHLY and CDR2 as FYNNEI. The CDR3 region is CASSLRGLSGNTIYF. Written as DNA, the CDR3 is TGTGCCAGCAGTCTCAGGGGGCTTTCTGGAAACACCATATATTTT.

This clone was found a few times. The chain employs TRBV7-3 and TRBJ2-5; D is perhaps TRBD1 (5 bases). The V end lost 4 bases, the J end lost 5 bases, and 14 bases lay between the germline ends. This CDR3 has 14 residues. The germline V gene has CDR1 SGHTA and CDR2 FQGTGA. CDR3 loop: CASSSRAQVETQYF. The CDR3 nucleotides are TGTGCCAGCAGCTCTCGAGCACAGGTTGAGACCCAGTACTTC.

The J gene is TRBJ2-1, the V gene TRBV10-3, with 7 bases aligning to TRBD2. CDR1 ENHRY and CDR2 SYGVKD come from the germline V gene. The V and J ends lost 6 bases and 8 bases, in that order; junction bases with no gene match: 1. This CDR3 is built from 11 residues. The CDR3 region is CAIRAGDEQFF. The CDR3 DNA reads TGTGCCATCAGGGCGGGGGATGAGCAGTTCTTC.

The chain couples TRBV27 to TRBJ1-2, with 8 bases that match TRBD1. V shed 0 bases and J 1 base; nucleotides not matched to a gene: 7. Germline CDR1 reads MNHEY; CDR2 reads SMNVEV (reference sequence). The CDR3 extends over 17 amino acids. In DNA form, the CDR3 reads TGTGCCAGCAGTTTATCGCGAACAGGGGGTTTTAACTATGGCTACACCTTC. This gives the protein CASSLSRTGGFNYGYTF.

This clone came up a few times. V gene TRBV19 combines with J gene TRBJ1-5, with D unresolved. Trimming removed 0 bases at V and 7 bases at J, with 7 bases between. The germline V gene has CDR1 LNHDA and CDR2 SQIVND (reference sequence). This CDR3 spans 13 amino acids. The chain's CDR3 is CASSIDLEQPQHF. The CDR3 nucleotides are TGTGCCAGTAGTATAGATTTGGAACAGCCCCAGCATTTT.

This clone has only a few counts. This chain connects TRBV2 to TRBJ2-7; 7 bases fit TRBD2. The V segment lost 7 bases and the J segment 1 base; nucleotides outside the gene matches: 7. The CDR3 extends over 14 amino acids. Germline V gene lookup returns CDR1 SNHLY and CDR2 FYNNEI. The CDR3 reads CASNPAGPSYEQYF. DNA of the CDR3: TGTGCCAGCAACCCAGCGGGACCGTCCTACGAGCAGTACTTC.

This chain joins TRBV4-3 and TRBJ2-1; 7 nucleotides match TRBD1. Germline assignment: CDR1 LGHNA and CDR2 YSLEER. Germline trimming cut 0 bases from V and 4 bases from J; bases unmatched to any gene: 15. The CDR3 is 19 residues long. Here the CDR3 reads CASSQDRDLSIRGYNEQFF. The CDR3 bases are TGCGCCAGCAGCCAAGACCGGGACCTCAGCATCAGGGGGTACAATGAGCAGTTCTTC.

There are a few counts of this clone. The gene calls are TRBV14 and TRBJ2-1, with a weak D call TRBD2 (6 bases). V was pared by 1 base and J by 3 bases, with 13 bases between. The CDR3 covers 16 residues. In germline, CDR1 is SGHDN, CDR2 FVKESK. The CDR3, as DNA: TGTGCCAGCAGCCAAGTAAATAGCGGTTACTACAATGAGCAGTTCTTC. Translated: CASSQVNSGYYNEQFF.

The CDR3 region has the DNA TGTGCCAGCAGTTACGGTAGACAGAGGGACGAGCAGTACTTC. This encodes CASSYGRQRDEQYF. The chain joins TRBV6-5 to TRBJ2-7; TRBD1 or TRBD2 may be the D gene (5 bases each). V lost 2 bases, J lost 5 bases, and 13 bases lay in between. The CDR3 contains 14 residues. Per germline, CDR1 MNHEY and CDR2 SVGAGI.

In DNA, the CDR3 is TGTGCCAGCAGCTCCGGGGCGTTTTACTATGGCTACACCTTC. It codes for CASSSGAFYYGYTF. The V and J genes are TRBV5-6 and TRBJ1-2, with a tentative D call TRBD1 (5 bases). Germline V CDR1 and CDR2: SGHDT, YYEEEE. The CDR3 length is 14 residues. Between the trimmed V and J ends, which lost 3 bases and 3 bases, there was a span of 12 bases.

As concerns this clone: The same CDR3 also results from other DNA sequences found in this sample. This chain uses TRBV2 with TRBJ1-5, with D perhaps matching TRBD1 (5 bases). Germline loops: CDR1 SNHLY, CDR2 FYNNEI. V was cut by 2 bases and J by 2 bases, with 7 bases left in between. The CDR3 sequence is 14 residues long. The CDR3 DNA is TGTGCCAGCAGTGAACAAGGGGGCAATCAGCCCCAGCATTTT. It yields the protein CASSEQGGNQPQHF. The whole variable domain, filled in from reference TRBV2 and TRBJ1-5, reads EPEVTQTPSHQVTQMGQEVILRCVPISNHLYFYWYRQILGQKVEFLVSFYNNEISEKSEIFDDQFSVERPDGSNFTLKIRSTKLEDSAMYFCASSEQGGNQPQHFGDGTRLSIL.

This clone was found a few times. Here the CDR3 DNA reads TGTGCCAGCAGCGTAGGTTGGAACAGGGGTGAAAAACTGTTTTTT. As protein: CASSVGWNRGEKLFF. This chain joins TRBV9 and TRBJ1-4; 7 nucleotides line up with TRBD1. With 0 bases clipped from V and 7 bases from J, the junction kept 6 bases outside the gene matches. CDR1 and CDR2 (germline): SGDLS, YYNGEE. This CDR3 has 15 amino acids.

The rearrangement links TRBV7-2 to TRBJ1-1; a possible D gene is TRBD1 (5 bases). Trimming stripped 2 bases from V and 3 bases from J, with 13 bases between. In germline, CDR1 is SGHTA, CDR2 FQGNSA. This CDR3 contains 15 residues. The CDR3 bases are TGTGCCAGCAGCTTAACTCCAACAGGCTACACTGAAGCTTTCTTT. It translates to CASSLTPTGYTEAFF.